This entry concerns a single TCR beta chain. These data are taken from a study of blood T cell repertoires in COVID-19. Study background: Samples representing acute and convalescent COVID-19 were sourced from the United States, Italy and Spain. Nucleic acid was either cDNA or gDNA, and it came from T cells, B-cell-depleted T cells, or PBMCs.

In the original analysis: Cell counts per sample came from amplifying reference gene primers. Here immunoSEQ multiplex PCR was the method, and the copy in TCRdb shows in-frame clones only, minus some. V and J calls and clone size are those listed in that table; D and trimming were worked out from the DNA. The table shows 190,000 or so clones, with 87% occurring only once. This CDR3 comprises 18 residues. V dropped 0 bases and J dropped 6; count of bases not matched to a gene: 15. Germline assignment: CDR1 SGDLS and CDR2 YYNGEE. V is TRBV9 and J is TRBJ2-1; 7 bases are a match to TRBD2. Sequenced: peripheral blood. The sequence was obtained from a young woman who had recovered from COVID-19. The CDR3 nucleotides read TGTGCCAGCAGCGTAGCTCCGATGGGGAGGGCGGCGAGCAATGAGCAGTTCTTC. Translation gives CASSVAPMGRAASNEQFF.